The 5 T cell receptor beta chains below were found in one sample sequenced in a study of somatic mutations in cytotoxic T cells in rheumatoid arthritis. Clones were read by immunoSEQ multiplex PCR, and TCRdb kept only the in-frame ones, dropping some. This repertoire shows roughly 4,000 clones, 79% found once; its top ten account for 7%. Sequencing was performed on CD8+ T cells sorted from blood. These TCRs come from an adult with rheumatoid arthritis.

The gene calls are TRBV10-3 and TRBJ2-1; 7 nucleotides agree with TRBD2. V lost 10 bases, J lost 5 bases, and 11 bases stayed unmatched. Germline values: CDR1 ENHRY, CDR2 SYGVKD. This CDR3 is built from 14 residues. The CDR3 DNA reads TGTGCCACGACCTCTAGCGGACCAGACAATGAGCAGTTCTTC. Translating gives CATTSSGPDNEQFF.

The CDR3 DNA is TGTGCCAGCAGCCTGACGGCTAATCAGCCCCAGCATTTT. This sequence encodes CASSLTANQPQHF. The V and J genes are TRBV7-9 and TRBJ1-5; D is unclear. The CDR3 is 13 amino acids. The V end was cut by 5 bases, the J end by 4 bases, with 9 bases between. Per the germline V gene, CDR1 is SEHNR and CDR2 is FQNEAQ (reference sequence). Complete variable domain (other parts from reference TRBV7-9 and TRBJ1-5): DTGVSQNPRHKITKRGQNVTFRCDPISEHNRLYWYRQTLGQGPEFLTYFQNEAQLEKSRLLSDRFSAERPKGSFSTLEIQRTEQGDSAMYLCASSLTANQPQHFGDGTRLSIL.

This chain connects TRBV5-5 to TRBJ2-2; 8 bases fit TRBD1. This CDR3 is 16 amino acids long. With 2 bases clipped from V and 3 bases from J, the junction kept 6 bases outside the gene matches. Germline CDR1 and CDR2: SGHKS and YYEKEE (reference sequence). The CDR3 DNA reads TGTGCCAGCAGCTTCGGACAGGGCCCTTACACCGGGGAGCTGTTTTTT. Translated: CASSFGQGPYTGELFF. Full variable domain (rest looked up from reference TRBV5-5 and TRBJ2-2): DAGVTQSPTHLIKTRGQQVTLRCSPISGHKSVSWYQQVLGQGPQFIFQYYEKEERGRGNFPDRFSARQFPNYSSELNVNALLLGDSALYLCASSFGQGPYTGELFFGEGSRLTVL.

This rearrangement joins TRBV6-1 to TRBJ2-3, with unresolved D. The V gene lost 1 base and the J gene lost 2 bases, with 7 bases spanning the gap. CDR1 MNHNS and CDR2 SASEGT come from the germline V gene. There are 14 residues in the CDR3. The CDR3 region is CASSEVPYTDTQYF. CDR3 in DNA: TGTGCCAGCAGTGAAGTACCCTACACAGATACGCAGTATTTT.

The chain has TRBV2 and TRBJ2-2; 7 bases line up with TRBD1. Germline trimming cut 6 bases from V and 1 base from J; bases unmatched to any gene: 5. Germline lookup yields CDR1 SNHLY and CDR2 FYNNEI. There are 15 residues in the CDR3. CDR3 bases: TGTGCCAGCAGAGTCCGGGACAGGAACACCGGGGAGCTGTTTTTT. It encodes CASRVRDRNTGELFF.